The T cell receptor (beta chain) described here comes from a study of blood T cell repertoires in COVID-19. The table came from immunoSEQ multiplex PCR; TCRdb's copy has only in-frame clones and leaves some out. This sample has a few hundred thousand clones, with 88% found just once. V trimming: 5 bases; J trimming: 4 bases; junction bases outside the gene matches: 14. The CDR3 covers 17 residues. From germline, CDR1 is SEHNR and CDR2 FQNEAQ (reference sequence). V usage is TRBV7-9 and J usage is TRBJ2-1; 7 bases agree with TRBD2. The material sequenced was PBMCs or T cells enriched from blood (not recorded which). The TCR was taken from a woman between 25 and 40 years old who had recovered from COVID-19. The CDR3 bases are TGTGCCAGCAGCCGTTCCCCTATGACTAGCAGATACAATGAGCAGTTCTTC. This sequence encodes CASSRSPMTSRYNEQFF.